This TCR beta chain was documented in a study of CD8 T cells in ankylosing spondylitis. Germline V gene data show CDR1 as LGHNA and CDR2 as YSLEER. CDR3 length: 15 amino acids. The V gene end was trimmed by 4 bases and the J gene end by 0 bases; junction bases not matched to a gene: 2. TCRdb ran MiXCR on the 5' RACE reads and lists one entry per CDR3 protein. The table records under 200,000 distinct CDR3 sequences, roughly 10% of them present only once. The chain carries TRBV4-3 and TRBJ1-2; 10 nucleotides match TRBD1. This receptor was identified in a female donor with ankylosing spondylitis or in good health (not recorded which). The sample taken for sequencing was blood, either unsorted or a sorted T cell fraction (not recorded which). This CDR3 reads CASSRGTGANYGYTF. CDR3 bases: TGCGCCAGCAGCCGAGGGACAGGGGCTAACTATGGCTACACCTTC.